These 20 T cell receptor beta chains came from one sample sequenced in a study of T cells in Graves' hyperthyroidism and ophthalmopathy. Using RNA transcripts as the source, TCR beta CDR3 regions were amplified. First-round RT-PCR targeting the TCR CDR3 was performed with the HTBI primer set. A single record per CDR3 protein comes from TCRdb applying MiXCR to the multiplex PCR reads. The repertoire has over 650,000 distinct CDR3 sequences, roughly 46% of them found once; the top ten carry under 8.5%. Sequenced input: peripheral blood or thyroid tissue (not recorded which). The receptors shown here come from an adult man with Graves' disease, either hyperthyroidism or ophthalmopathy (not recorded which).

About this clonotype itself: Because the CDR3 is missing its conserved closing phenylalanine or tryptophan, this is likely a read error. The DNA is omitted, as the CDR3 cannot be located on it reliably, and the CDR3 follows TCRdb's listing. The chain links TRBV2 to TRBJ1-2. Counting both end residues, the CDR3 totals 11 amino acids. Germline CDR1 SNHLY, CDR2 FYNNEI. CDR3 residues: CASSESRGNAY.

This clonotype was seen a handful of times. V usage is TRBV12-3 or TRBV12-4 and J usage is TRBJ1-1; D is possibly TRBD1 (6 bases). The CDR3 covers 13 residues. Between the trimmed V and J ends, which lost 6 bases and 6 bases, there was a span of 14 bases. The CDR3 DNA reads TGTGCCAGCAGAACCACAGGGAGTGCTGAAGCTTTCTTT. This encodes CASRTTGSAEAFF.

This clonotype was picked up a small number of times. The chain employs TRBV20-1 and TRBJ1-2; TRBD1 might be the D (6 bases). This CDR3 region has 14 residues. Germline CDR1 and CDR2: DFQATT and SNEGSKA (reference sequence). V lost 6 bases to trimming and J lost 5 bases, with 19 bases between them. The CDR3 nucleotides are TGCAGTGCGGACTCTGAGGGTAGGGGGTATGGCTACACCTTC. Translating it yields CSADSEGRGYGYTF.

The rearrangement joins TRBV2 to TRBJ1-5; TRBD1 matches 7 bases. The CDR3 consists of 16 residues. V lost 4 bases, J lost 0 bases, and 6 bases stayed unmatched. Germline loops: CDR1 SNHLY, CDR2 FYNNEI. This chain's CDR3 is CASSATGQPSNQPQHF. For the CDR3, the DNA is TGTGCCAGCAGTGCAACGGGACAGCCTAGCAATCAGCCCCAGCATTTT.

The rearrangement uses TRBV4-1 and TRBJ1-1, with a possible D match to TRBD1 (5 bases). CDR3 length: 14 amino acids. V was cut by 1 base and J by 3 bases, with 9 bases left in between. The germline V gene has CDR1 MGHRA and CDR2 YSYEKL. The CDR3 loop is CASSQAGIHTEAFF. Here the CDR3 DNA reads TGCGCCAGCAGCCAAGCAGGGATTCACACTGAAGCTTTCTTT.

CDR3 amino acids: CASSPTPGRDIGYTF. The CDR3 DNA sequence: TGTGCCAGCAGCCCGACCCCTGGACGAGATATCGGCTACACCTTC. This chain links TRBV6-5 with TRBJ1-2; D remains unclear. The CDR3 is 15 amino acids. CDR1 and CDR2 (germline): MNHEY, SVGAGI. V lost 6 bases to trimming and J lost 8 bases, with 22 bases between them.

The chain links TRBV7-2 to TRBJ2-7, with TRBD1 matching over 11 bases. This CDR3 has 15 residues. Losses at the gene ends were 5 bases for V and 7 bases for J; bases not matched to a gene: 10. From germline, CDR1 is SGHTA and CDR2 FQGNSA. The DNA for the CDR3 is TGTGCCAGCAGCAACTTCGGGACAGGGGGAGAAGAGCAGTACTTC. This codes for CASSNFGTGGEEQYF.

The J gene is TRBJ1-1, the V gene TRBV29-1; D might be TRBD1 (6 bases). The CDR3 contains 12 residues. Germline CDR1 and CDR2: SQVTM and ANQGSEA. This CDR3 is CGTDSKNTEAFF. CDR3 nucleotide sequence: TGCGGAACGGACAGTAAGAACACTGAAGCTTTCTTT.

With regard to this clonotype: This sequence may be a read error, since a much larger clone differs from it by one base. The rearrangement links TRBV7-8 to TRBJ1-1; 8 positions match TRBD1. Germline trimming cut 8 bases from V and 3 bases from J; bases unmatched to any gene: 8. This CDR3 comprises 14 residues. CDR1 and CDR2 from the germline V gene are SGHVS and FQNEAQ. This chain's CDR3 is CASRMGRGHTEAFF. The DNA of the CDR3 is TGTGCCAGCCGAATGGGCAGGGGGCACACTGAAGCTTTCTTT.

This clonotype was seen a handful of times. The chain is built from TRBV5-1 and TRBJ1-1; D perhaps matches TRBD1 (5 bases). V lost 4 bases and J 1 base, leaving 17 bases between the germline ends. The CDR3 consists of 16 residues. Germline V gives CDR1 SGHRS, CDR2 YFSETQ. The CDR3 nucleotides are TGCGCCAGCAGCGCTACCCCTTGGGGGGAGAACACTGAAGCTTTCTTT. Translation gives CASSATPWGENTEAFF.

This clonotype was picked up many times. The gene calls are TRBV20-1 and TRBJ2-5; 8 positions match TRBD1. The junction had 2 bases not matched to a gene; V was cut back by 7 bases and J by 1 base. CDR3 size: 12 residues. Looked up from germline, CDR1 is DFQATT and CDR2 is SNEGSKA (reference sequence). This chain's CDR3 is CSVQGAQETQYF. In DNA, the CDR3 is TGCAGTGTTCAGGGGGCCCAAGAGACCCAGTACTTC.

The rearrangement uses TRBV11-2 and TRBJ2-6; D gene unclear. The germline V and J ends were trimmed by 5 bases and 4 bases, with 12 bases remaining between them. The CDR3 is made up of 15 amino acids. Germline V lookup: CDR1 SGHAT, CDR2 FQNNGV. The CDR3 DNA follows: TGTGCCAGCAGCCCCTCTTCTTCGGGGGCCAACGTCCTGACTTTC. It yields the protein CASSPSSSGANVLTF. Based on the CDR3 plus reference TRBV11-2 and TRBJ2-6, the full variable domain is EAGVAQSPRYKIIEKRQSVAFWCNPISGHATLYWYQQILGQGPKLLIQFQNNGVVDDSQLPKDRFSAERLKGVDSTLKIQPAKLEDSAVYLCASSPSSSGANVLTFGAGSRLTVL.

Ten or more counts support this clonotype. The DNA of the CDR3 is TGTGCCACCAGTGATGTAGATGAGACCCAGTACTTC. It is translated as CATSDVDETQYF. The gene calls are TRBV24-1 and TRBJ2-5; D not resolved. The germline CDR1 and CDR2 sequences are KGHDR and SFDVKD. V gave up 3 bases and J gave up 5 bases, with 6 bases separating them. The CDR3 spans 12 residues.

This rearrangement joins TRBV10-3 to TRBJ1-5; D gene ambiguous. This CDR3 comprises 13 residues. CDR1 ENHRY and CDR2 SYGVKD come from the germline V gene. Trimming took 2 bases from V and 9 from J, leaving 11 bases between them. CDR3 protein: CAISEPPRLPQHF. As DNA, the CDR3 is TGTGCCATCAGTGAGCCCCCGCGATTGCCCCAGCATTTT.

This clonotype was detected ten times or more. V usage is TRBV19 and J usage is TRBJ1-1; D is undetermined. Germline loops: CDR1 LNHDA, CDR2 SQIVND (reference sequence). V was cut by 7 bases and J by 1 base, with 10 bases left in between. This CDR3 has 13 residues. DNA of the CDR3: TGTGCCAGTAACGACCGAACGAACACTGAAGCTTTCTTT. Its protein product is CASNDRTNTEAFF.

Of note for this clonotype: Since a much larger clone is just one base distant, this may be a read error. J is TRBJ1-5 and V is TRBV2, with a possible D match to TRBD1 (5 bases). From germline, CDR1 is SNHLY and CDR2 FYNNEI. The V end was cut by 4 bases, the J end by 3 bases, with 13 bases between. CDR3 length: 15 amino acids. CDR3 DNA sequence: TGTGCCAGCAGTGCTGAGGGGCTGGTCAATCAGCCCCAGCATTTT. Translated, it gives CASSAEGLVNQPQHF.

The V call is TRBV7-3, the J call TRBJ1-5, with D maybe TRBD1 (6 bases). CDR3 length: 13 amino acids. Germline V gives CDR1 SGHTA, CDR2 FQGTGA. V was trimmed by 2 bases and J by 11 bases, leaving 13 bases between them. The CDR3 spells CASSLGQQETQHF. CDR3 nucleotides: TGTGCCAGCAGCTTAGGACAGCAAGAGACCCAGCATTTT.

In its sample, this clonotype was seen once. The chain employs TRBV11-3 and TRBJ1-6; tentative D call: TRBD1 (5 bases). The CDR3 loop spans 16 amino acids. CDR1 SGHNT and CDR2 YENEEA come from the germline V gene. Between the trimmed V and J ends, which lost 5 bases and 0 bases, there was a span of 11 bases. The CDR3 DNA sequence: TGTGCCAGCAGCCCAAAGGGGAGCTCCTATAATTCACCCCTCCACTTT. Its translation: CASSPKGSSYNSPLHF.

This rearrangement joins TRBV29-1 to TRBJ1-6; unclear D gene. Germline V gene data show CDR1 as SQVTM and CDR2 as ANQGSEA. This CDR3 is 13 amino acids long. Between the trimmed V and J ends, which lost 5 bases and 7 bases, there was a span of 12 bases. CDR3 in DNA: TGCAGCGTTAGCCAAGTCAGGAATTCACCCCTCCACTTT. Translation gives CSVSQVRNSPLHF.

This clonotype was counted at least ten times. V usage is TRBV29-1 and J usage is TRBJ1-3; no firm D call. V lost 4 bases and J lost 0, with 4 bases in between. Germline loops: CDR1 SQVTM, CDR2 ANQGSEA. The CDR3 has 12 residues. CDR3 protein: CSVGTSGNTIYF. CDR3 coding DNA: TGCAGCGTTGGCACCTCTGGAAACACCATATATTTT. Supplemented by reference TRBV29-1 and TRBJ1-3, the full variable domain reads SAVISQKPSRDICQRGTSLTIQCQVDSQVTMMFWYRQQPGQSLTLIATANQGSEATYESGFVIDKFPISRPNLTFSTLTVSNMSPEDSSIYLCSVGTSGNTIYFGEGSWLTVV.